Shown below are 22 T cell receptor beta chains from a single sample sequenced in a study of OX40 agonist ivuxolimab in advanced cancers. Repertoires were generated with immunoSEQ multiplex PCR, while TCRdb's copy carries only in-frame clones and drops some. The table records about 45,000 clones, about nine tenths of them present only once. Specimen: CD4+ or CD8+ T cells sorted from blood, collected in a trial of the OX40 agonist ivuxolimab. The receptors derive from an adult with an advanced solid tumor such as melanoma, head and neck, liver or kidney cancer.

V gene TRBV5-1 combines with J gene TRBJ2-5; 9 nucleotides agree with TRBD2. The CDR3 sequence is 15 residues long. Losses at the gene ends were 2 bases for V and 1 base for J; bases not matched to a gene: 3. CDR1 SGHRS and CDR2 YFSETQ come from the germline V gene. The CDR3 DNA follows: TGCGCCAGCAGCTTAACTAGCGGGCGCCAAGAGACCCAGTACTTC. This gives the protein CASSLTSGRQETQYF.

This sequence joins TRBV27 and TRBJ2-2; TRBD1 matches at 7 bases. There are 15 residues in the CDR3. Germline V gene sequence: CDR1 MNHEY, CDR2 SMNVEV (reference sequence). With 4 bases clipped from V and 1 base from J, the junction kept 3 bases outside the gene matches. As DNA, the CDR3 is TGTGCCAGCAGTTCGGACAGGCAGAACACCGGGGAGCTGTTTTTT. It is translated as CASSSDRQNTGELFF.

The chain employs TRBV19 and TRBJ2-2; 7 nucleotides agree with TRBD1. Germline V gene data show CDR1 as LNHDA and CDR2 as SQIVND (reference sequence). The ends lost 7 bases at V and 7 bases at J; junction bases unmatched: 6. The length of the CDR3 is 13 residues. In nucleotides, the CDR3 is TGTGCCAGTACCCCACAGGGGTTCGGGGAGCTGTTTTTT. Protein sequence: CASTPQGFGELFF. The whole variable domain, remainder taken from reference TRBV19 and TRBJ2-2, is DGGITQSPKYLFRKEGQNVTLSCEQNLNHDAMYWYRQDPGQGLRLIYYSQIVNDFQKGDIAEGYSVSREKKESFPLTVTSAQKNPTAFYLCASTPQGFGELFFGEGSRLTVL.

The table lists this clone with a count of one. This chain joins TRBV14 and TRBJ2-5; TRBD2 matches 7 bases. Trimming removed 2 bases from V and 5 bases from J; junction bases left unmatched: 11. The CDR3 is 16 residues long. The V gene's germline CDR1 is SGHDN and CDR2 FVKESK. The CDR3 DNA is TGTGCCAGCAGCCAACGGGTCGCGGGAGCGTGGGAGACCCAGTACTTC. Encoded protein: CASSQRVAGAWETQYF.

As regards this clone: Other nucleotide sequences from this sample produce the same CDR3. The J gene is TRBJ2-7, the V gene TRBV27, with 8 bases that match TRBD1. Germline V CDR1 and CDR2: MNHEY, SMNVEV (reference sequence). With V trimmed by 2 bases and J by 2 bases, 2 bases remained unmatched. The CDR3 runs to 14 residues. The CDR3 DNA sequence: TGTGCCAGCAGTTTAGGGACAGGCGCCTACGAGCAGTACTTC. Protein: CASSLGTGAYEQYF.

The V and J genes are TRBV29-1 and TRBJ2-2; possible D gene TRBD2, 5 bases. Trimming left V 1 base short and J 5 bases short, with 8 bases between. The CDR3 is made up of 13 amino acids. CDR1 SQVTM and CDR2 ANQGSEA come from the germline V gene. The CDR3 DNA reads as TGCAGCGTTGAAGTCCGCGGGACCGGGGAGCTGTTTTTT. This gives the protein CSVEVRGTGELFF.

The gene calls are TRBV6-1 and TRBJ2-1; no firm D call. Germline CDR1 and CDR2: MNHNS and SASEGT. Trimming shortened V by 6 bases and J by 8 bases, and 20 bases separated the two germline ends. This CDR3 comprises 15 residues. The CDR3 bases are TGTGCCAGCAGCCCCTTCGTGGGCATTGCGGATGAGCAGTTCTTC. It encodes CASSPFVGIADEQFF.

V is TRBV6-6 and J is TRBJ2-2, with D maybe TRBD2 (6 bases). The CDR3 consists of 15 residues. Trimming cost V 4 bases and J 3 bases, with 12 bases left between them. Germline values: CDR1 MNHNY, CDR2 SVGAGI (reference sequence). The CDR3 DNA follows: TGTGCCAGCAGTTCGACTAGTGCGCACACCGGGGAGCTGTTTTTT. It yields the protein CASSSTSAHTGELFF.

CDR3 residues: CASSQTGEVNSPLHF. CDR3 DNA: TGCGCCAGCAGCCAGACAGGGGAGGTTAATTCACCCCTCCACTTT. The chain carries TRBV4-3 and TRBJ1-6; TRBD1 matches 8 bases. The ends lost 3 bases at V and 6 bases at J; junction bases unmatched: 4. The germline V gene has CDR1 LGHNA and CDR2 YSLEER. The CDR3 has 15 amino acids.

The chain is built from TRBV7-9 and TRBJ1-2, with no clear D. Germline CDR1 and CDR2: SEHNR and FQNEAQ (reference sequence). V was clipped by 4 bases and J by 13 bases, with 19 bases between them. CDR3 length: 13 residues. The CDR3 sequence: CASSYPLRPSPTF. The CDR3 nucleotides are TGTGCCAGCAGCTACCCTCTGAGGCCCTCGCCCACCTTC.

The chain has TRBV2 and TRBJ1-1; TRBD1 is a possible D gene (6 bases). The germline V and J ends were trimmed by 10 bases and 3 bases, with 21 bases remaining between them. CDR3 size: 15 residues. Germline CDR1 SNHLY, CDR2 FYNNEI. The CDR3 is CATSDSQELDTEAFF. For the CDR3, the DNA is TGTGCCACCTCGGACAGCCAAGAACTGGACACTGAAGCTTTCTTT.

The V and J genes are TRBV7-9 and TRBJ1-1, with a possible D match to TRBD1 (5 bases). Germline V gives CDR1 SEHNR, CDR2 FQNEAQ (reference sequence). V was trimmed by 4 bases and J by 1 base, leaving 10 bases between them. CDR3 size: 14 residues. The CDR3: CASSSQGANTEAFF. The DNA of the CDR3 is TGTGCCAGCAGCTCTCAGGGCGCGAACACTGAAGCTTTCTTT. Full variable domain (remainder filled in from reference TRBV7-9 and TRBJ1-1): DTGVSQNPRHKITKRGQNVTFRCDPISEHNRLYWYRQTLGQGPEFLTYFQNEAQLEKSRLLSDRFSAERPKGSFSTLEIQRTEQGDSAMYLCASSSQGANTEAFFGQGTRLTVV.

This rearrangement joins TRBV7-6 to TRBJ2-7; the match to TRBD2 covers 14 bases. CDR3 length: 16 residues. The V gene end was trimmed by 5 bases and the J gene end by 2 bases; junction bases not matched to a gene: 5. Germline V lookup: CDR1 SGHVS, CDR2 FNYEAQ. CDR3 coding DNA: TGTGCCAGCAGCCCTGGACTAGCGGGAGGTACCTACGAGCAGTACTTC. It yields the protein CASSPGLAGGTYEQYF.

The rearrangement uses TRBV19 and TRBJ2-7; tentatively, D is TRBD2 (5 bases). In germline, CDR1 is LNHDA, CDR2 SQIVND (reference sequence). Trimming pared 4 bases from V and 3 bases from J, leaving 7 bases between. The CDR3 extends over 12 amino acids. DNA for the CDR3: TGTGCCAGTAGTACCGGACTCTACGAGCAGTACTTC. Translating it yields CASSTGLYEQYF.

The gene calls are TRBV4-1 and TRBJ2-1; 7 bases map to TRBD2. V trimming: 0 bases; J trimming: 7 bases; junction bases outside the gene matches: 6. CDR3 length equals 15 residues. Germline values: CDR1 MGHRA, CDR2 YSYEKL. In nucleotides, the CDR3 is TGCGCCAGCAGCCAAGATGGCGGGAGTGGGAATGAGCAGTTCTTC. Translating it yields CASSQDGGSGNEQFF.

The chain recombines TRBV13 with TRBJ2-7, with 7 bases identical to TRBD1. Germline assignment: CDR1 PRHDT and CDR2 FYEKMQ (reference sequence). The CDR3 has 13 residues. The V gene end was trimmed by 0 bases and the J gene end by 7 bases; junction bases not matched to a gene: 3. CDR3 residues: CASSLGQGKEQYF. CDR3 coding DNA: TGTGCCAGCAGCTTAGGACAGGGGAAAGAGCAGTACTTC.

The chain employs TRBV27 and TRBJ2-7, with D unclear. Between the trimmed V and J ends, which lost 5 bases and 2 bases, there was a span of 10 bases. The CDR3 covers 13 residues. Per the germline V gene, CDR1 is MNHEY and CDR2 is SMNVEV (reference sequence). In DNA form, the CDR3 reads TGTGCCAGCAGTCCTGGAATGACCTACGAGCAGTACTTC. Amino acid sequence: CASSPGMTYEQYF.

This chain joins TRBV19 and TRBJ2-1, with no clear D. CDR1 LNHDA and CDR2 SQIVND come from the germline V gene (reference sequence). V was pared by 3 bases and J by 8 bases, with 11 bases between. The length of the CDR3 is 13 residues. CDR3 protein: CASSITVQYEQFF. The CDR3 DNA sequence: TGTGCCAGTAGTATTACCGTACAATATGAGCAGTTCTTC.

The V and J genes are TRBV6-1 and TRBJ2-5; 11 bases are shared with TRBD2. Germline CDR1 MNHNS, CDR2 SASEGT. The CDR3 has 15 amino acids. V lost 5 bases to trimming and J lost 4 bases; unmatched junction nucleotides: 6. CDR3 sequence reads: CASSRLAGGGETQYF. CDR3 DNA sequence: TGTGCCAGCAGTAGGCTAGCGGGAGGTGGAGAGACCCAGTACTTC.

This clone was recorded a few times. V gene TRBV11-2 combines with J gene TRBJ2-5; D uncertain. The CDR3 consists of 13 residues. Germline CDR1 reads SGHAT; CDR2 reads FQNNGV. Trimming left V 1 base short and J 7 bases short, with 10 bases between. This CDR3 is CASSLGQVGTQYF. The CDR3 nucleotides are TGTGCCAGCAGCTTAGGCCAGGTTGGGACCCAGTACTTC.

This rearrangement joins TRBV5-1 to TRBJ2-7; 10 nucleotides align to TRBD1. Trimming cost V 3 bases and J 2 bases; bases outside gene matches: 8. Germline CDR1 is SGHRS and CDR2 is YFSETQ. This CDR3 has 16 amino acids. CDR3 in amino acids: CASSWADRGLAYEQYF. The CDR3 DNA is TGCGCCAGCAGCTGGGCCGACAGGGGGCTGGCCTACGAGCAGTACTTC.

This clone was observed once. This rearrangement joins TRBV9 to TRBJ2-7; 13 bases line up with TRBD2. With 3 bases clipped from V and 5 bases from J, the junction kept 8 bases outside the gene matches. CDR1 and CDR2 from the germline V gene are SGDLS and YYNGEE. This CDR3 has 16 amino acids. The CDR3 here is CASSASLAGGPHEQYF. CDR3 nucleotide sequence: TGTGCCAGCAGCGCCTCACTAGCGGGAGGGCCTCACGAGCAGTACTTC.